This is a list of T cell receptor beta chains from one sample in a study of cytomegalovirus exposure and HLA in healthy donors. Profiled with immunoSEQ multiplex PCR; TCRdb holds only in-frame clones, not every one. The sample includes about 180,000 clones, about 79% seen only once; the top ten take around 1.6%. Specimen: PBMCs. These receptors were taken from a man aged 18 to 35 in good health and CMV-seronegative. The CDR3 runs from the conserved cysteine through the conserved F or W. Each record gives: D gene, V gene, J gene, clone size, CDR3 length, CDR3 DNA, CDR3 protein. A D gene is named only where the DNA matches it firmly. Size is omitted from some rows. Given values are once, few, many or a class for expanded clones.

>.|TRBV6-5|TRBJ1-5|.|14
TGTGCCAGCAGTTACGCGGGGGTTAGAGAGCCCCAGCATTTT
CASSYAGVREPQHF
>TRBD1|TRBV19|TRBJ1-2|.|13
TGTGCCAGTAGGGTACAGGGGGACTATGGCTACACCTTC
CASRVQGDYGYTF
>.|TRBV27|TRBJ2-6|few|17
TGTGCCAGCAGTTTAGTCCCCCGGGGTTTGGGGGCCAACGTCCTGACTTTC
CASSLVPRGLGANVLTF
>TRBD2|TRBV19|TRBJ2-7|.|14
TGTGCCAGTAGTCCAGGACTAGAATTGGACGAGCAGTACTTC
CASSPGLELDEQYF
>.|TRBV27|TRBJ2-3|few|15
TGTGCCAGCAGTTTGGACACTACTAGCACAGATACGCAGTATTTT
CASSLDTTSTDTQYF
>.|TRBV15|TRBJ1-4|.|16
TGTGCCACCAGCAGAGATTGGGCGGGAGCAAGCGAAAAACTGTTTTTT
CATSRDWAGASEKLFF
>TRBD2|TRBV7-7|TRBJ2-3|.|18
TGTGCTAGCAGCTTAGGGCCACCGGGACTAGCCTGGGGAGATACGCAGTATTTT
CASSLGPPGLAWGDTQYF
>TRBD1|TRBV30|TRBJ2-6|.|16
TGTGCCTGGAGTCACCTCCAGGGGGCTGGGGCCAACGTCCTGACTTTC
CAWSHLQGAGANVLTF
>.|TRBV6-6|TRBJ1-1|.|14
TGTGCCAGCAGTCCCCCCGGGGGGCAAATTGAAGCTTTCTTT
CASSPPGGQIEAFF
>.|TRBV9|TRBJ2-5|few|15
TGTGCCAGCAGCGTGGGTACTATGAGTCAAGAGACCCAGTACTTC
CASSVGTMSQETQYF
>.|TRBV7-9|TRBJ2-3|.|15
TGTGCCAGCAGCCCCTTCACAGGGAGAACAGATACGCAGTATTTT
CASSPFTGRTDTQYF
>.|TRBV7-8|TRBJ1-6|.|14
TGTGCCAGCAGCTTAGATCCAAGAGGTTCACCCCTCCACTTT
CASSLDPRGSPLHF
>.|TRBV6-5|TRBJ2-2|many|11
TGTGCCAGCGAGGGCCCCGGGGAGCTGTTTTTT
CASEGPGELFF
>.|TRBV7-3|TRBJ1-2|.|15
TGTGCCAGCAGCTTAACCGGGGGTCGTAACTATGGCTACACCTTC
CASSLTGGRNYGYTF
>TRBD1|TRBV29-1|TRBJ2-5|.|14
TGCAGCGTTGAAGGTCAGGGGGCCCCAGAGACCCAGTACTTC
CSVEGQGAPETQYF
>.|TRBV29-1|TRBJ2-3|once|12
TGCAGCGTGGACGGACAGACAGATACGCAGTATTTT
CSVDGQTDTQYF
>TRBD1|TRBV28|TRBJ2-3|.|17
TGTGCCAGCAGCCCGACAAGGGACAGGATAAGCACAGATACGCAGTATTTT
CASSPTRDRISTDTQYF
>.|TRBV27|TRBJ1-2|.|13
TGTGCCAGCAGTAGGTCGGGTGGCGATGGCTACACCTTC
CASSRSGGDGYTF
>.|TRBV5-1|TRBJ2-3|.|16
TGCGCCAGCGCCAAGGGTCCAGGGGATCTCACAGATACGCAGTATTTT
CASAKGPGDLTDTQYF
>.|TRBV6-1|TRBJ2-1|.|13
TGTGCCAGCACGGACTACTCCTACAATGAGCAGTTCTTC
CASTDYSYNEQFF
>TRBD2|TRBV5-1|TRBJ2-5|.|14
TGCGCCAGCGCCGCGGTCGGGAGGCGAGAGACCCAGTACTTC
CASAAVGRRETQYF
>TRBD1|TRBV6-5|TRBJ1-5|.|14
TGTGCCAGCAGAGGGACAGGGAAAAATCAGCCCCAGCATTTT
CASRGTGKNQPQHF
>TRBD2|TRBV9|TRBJ2-7|.|14
TGTGCCAGCAGCGGAGGACTAGCGGGCTACGAGCAGTACTTC
CASSGGLAGYEQYF
>TRBD1|TRBV30|TRBJ1-2|.|12
TGTGCCTGGGGGACAGGCGACTATGGCTACACCTTC
CAWGTGDYGYTF
>TRBD1|TRBV5-6|TRBJ1-2|once|17
TGTGCCAGCACGACCAGGCGGGGGACAGGGGTGAACTATGGCTACACCTTC
CASTTRRGTGVNYGYTF
>.|TRBV5-1|TRBJ1-4|.|15
TGCGCCAGCAGCTTGGCCGGTGTACGCACCGAGAAACTGTTTTTT
CASSLAGVRTEKLFF
>TRBD1|TRBV9|TRBJ2-2|.|15
TGTGCCAGCAGCGTAGCTAGGGGGCCGTTCGGGGAGCTGTTTTTT
CASSVARGPFGELFF
>TRBD2|TRBV19|TRBJ2-3|.|15
TGTGCCAGTAGTCTGCTAGCGGGAGCCACAGATACGCAGTATTTT
CASSLLAGATDTQYF
>TRBD2|TRBV10-1|TRBJ2-3|.|13
TGCGCCAGCAGCGGGACTAGCGCTGATACGCAGTATTTT
CASSGTSADTQYF
>.|TRBV19|TRBJ2-2|.|15
TGTGCCAGTAGTATAAGCATGGGAGTCGCCGGGGAGCTGTTTTTT
CASSISMGVAGELFF
>.|TRBV4-2|TRBJ2-5|few|12
TGTGCCAGCAGCCAAGATACTGCTGAACAGTACTTC
CASSQDTAEQYF
>TRBD2|TRBV10-2|TRBJ2-5|once|15
TGCGCCAGCAGTGTGACTAGCGGGGGAACAGAGACCCAGTACTTC
CASSVTSGGTETQYF
>.|TRBV5-1|TRBJ1-1|.|13
TGCGCCAGCAGCTTGGTCGCGGGGACTGAAGCTTTCTTT
CASSLVAGTEAFF
>TRBD1|TRBV9|TRBJ1-1|few|15
TGTGCCAGCAGCTTCTCCACAGGGGTGGACACTGAAGCTTTCTTT
CASSFSTGVDTEAFF
>.|TRBV6-5|TRBJ2-2|.|12
TGTGCCAGCAGCCCCGGGGTCGGGGAGCTGTTTTTT
CASSPGVGELFF
>TRBD2|TRBV6-5|TRBJ2-7|.|14
TGTGCCAGCACATCGAGCGGGAGATCAGAAGAGCAGTACTTC
CASTSSGRSEEQYF
>TRBD2|TRBV20-1|TRBJ2-1|.|11
TGCAGTGCTAGAGTAAGCGGGATTCAGTTCTTC
CSARVSGIQFF
>TRBD1|TRBV5-1|TRBJ1-2|.|15
TGCGCCAGCAGAGTTCAGGGGGCCGGAGGCTATGGCTACACCTTC
CASRVQGAGGYGYTF
>.|TRBV5-5|TRBJ2-1|.|14
TGTGCCAGCAGCTTTCGATTTACGGACAATGAGCAGTTCTTC
CASSFRFTDNEQFF
>TRBD2|TRBV5-4|TRBJ2-3|.|15
TGTGCCAGCAGCTGGGCCAGCGGGAGCCCAGATACGCAGTATTTT
CASSWASGSPDTQYF
>.|TRBV27|TRBJ2-1|.|14
TGTGCCAGCAGTTTGCTGGACAGATACAATGAGCAGTTCTTC
CASSLLDRYNEQFF
>.|TRBV6-1|TRBJ1-2|.|13
TGTGCCAGCAGTGAAGTACAGAACTATGGCTACACCTTC
CASSEVQNYGYTF
>.|TRBV6-5|TRBJ1-2|.|12
TGTGCCAGCAGTTCAGACAGATATGGCTACACCTTC
CASSSDRYGYTF
>.|TRBV6-1|TRBJ2-1|.|15
TGTGCCAGCATGGAGTTGGGAGTCTCCTACAATGAGCAGTTCTTC
CASMELGVSYNEQFF
>.|TRBV15|TRBJ2-7|.|14
TGTGCCACCAGCAGCCTACGGGGCTCCTACGAGCAGTACTTC
CATSSLRGSYEQYF
>.|TRBV18|TRBJ1-1|.|16
TGTGCCAGCTCACCTGGTGGACAGAGGACGAACACTGAAGCTTTCTTT
CASSPGGQRTNTEAFF
>TRBD1|TRBV28|TRBJ1-5|.|16
TGTGCCAGCAGCCCCATAAGGCAGGGGGCGGGTCAGCCCCAGCATTTT
CASSPIRQGAGQPQHF
>.|TRBV4-1|TRBJ1-6|few|15
TGCGCCAGCAGCCGCCAAACAGGGATTAATTCACCCCTCCACTTT
CASSRQTGINSPLHF
>.|TRBV5-1|TRBJ2-2|.|15
TGCGCCAGCAGCTGGGCCGGGACAACCGGCGGGGAGCTGTTTTTT
CASSWAGTTGGELFF